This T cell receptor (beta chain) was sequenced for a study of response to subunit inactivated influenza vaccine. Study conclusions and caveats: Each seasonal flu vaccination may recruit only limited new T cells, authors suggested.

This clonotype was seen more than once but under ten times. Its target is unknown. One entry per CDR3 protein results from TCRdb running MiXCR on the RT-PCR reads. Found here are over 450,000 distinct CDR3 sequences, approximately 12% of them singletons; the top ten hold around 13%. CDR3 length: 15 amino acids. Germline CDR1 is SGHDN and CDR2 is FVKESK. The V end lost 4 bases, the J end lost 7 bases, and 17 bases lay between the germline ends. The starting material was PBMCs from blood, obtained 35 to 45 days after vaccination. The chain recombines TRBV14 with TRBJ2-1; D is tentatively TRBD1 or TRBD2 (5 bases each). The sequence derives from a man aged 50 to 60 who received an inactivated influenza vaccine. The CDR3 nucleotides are TGTGCCAGCAGCCTGATGCCGGGACCGATGAATGAGCAGTTCTTC. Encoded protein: CASSLMPGPMNEQFF. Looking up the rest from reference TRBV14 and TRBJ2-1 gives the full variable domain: EAGVTQFPSHSVIEKGQTVTLRCDPISGHDNLYWYRRVMGKEIKFLLHFVKESKQDESGMPNNRFLAERTGGTYSTLKVQPAELEDSGVYFCASSLMPGPMNEQFFGPGTRLTVL.